This TCR beta chain was identified in a study of blood T cell repertoires in COVID-19. Study overall: Acute and convalescent COVID-19 specimens originated in the United States, Italy and Spain. T cells, B-cell-depleted T cells, or PBMCs provided the cDNA or gDNA that served as material.

Sequenced by immunoSEQ multiplex PCR; TCRdb stores in-frame clones only, minus some. The repertoire holds 300,000 or so clones, with 85% to 90% as singletons. Germline-derived CDR1 and CDR2 are MNHEY and SMNVEV (reference sequence). With 1 base removed from V and 2 bases from J, the gap between germline ends came to 15 bases. This CDR3 region has 17 residues. The chain joins TRBV27 to TRBJ1-5; TRBD1 is a possible D gene (5 bases). The receptor was derived from a woman aged 40 to 49 who had recovered from COVID-19. Material for sequencing was peripheral blood. CDR3 bases: TGTGCCAGCAGTTTATTATCCGGCAGGGCCGGCAATCAGCCCCAGCATTTT. This sequence encodes CASSLLSGRAGNQPQHF.